A single sample is the source of the 14 T cell receptor beta chains below, sequenced in a study of blood T cell repertoires in COVID-19. The table came from immunoSEQ multiplex PCR; TCRdb's copy has only in-frame clones and leaves some out. The sample lists around 80,000 clones, over 70% occurring once. Sample: peripheral blood. These receptors were taken from a man aged 45-65 years with active or convalescent COVID-19.

This clone has only one observation. This sequence joins TRBV9 and TRBJ1-2; TRBD1 is a possible D gene (5 bases). The CDR3 extends over 12 amino acids. CDR1 is SGDLS and CDR2 is YYNGEE in the germline V gene. V lost 7 bases and J lost 7, with 14 bases in between. In DNA form, the CDR3 reads TGTGCCAGCGTTCGGGGGGAGAGTGGCTACACCTTC. It is translated as CASVRGESGYTF.

The V call is TRBV5-1, the J call TRBJ2-2; D is possibly TRBD2 (6 bases). V was shortened by 5 bases and J by 4 bases, with 18 bases between the two germline ends. Per the germline V gene, CDR1 is SGHRS and CDR2 is YFSETQ. This CDR3 comprises 16 residues. The CDR3 sequence: CASRDMRNGGTGELFF. CDR3 DNA sequence: TGCGCCAGCAGGGACATGAGAAACGGGGGCACCGGGGAGCTGTTTTTT.

The chain couples TRBV29-1 to TRBJ1-2; possible D gene TRBD1, 5 bases. Trimming removed 3 bases from V and 4 bases from J, with 9 bases in between. Germline values: CDR1 SQVTM, CDR2 ANQGSEA. CDR3 size: 12 residues. CDR3 bases: TGCAGCGTTGAGGATGACAGCTATGGCTACACCTTC. Translated, it gives CSVEDDSYGYTF.

This chain links TRBV7-2 with TRBJ2-6; D remains ambiguous. This CDR3 contains 15 residues. Trimming stripped 3 bases from V and 0 bases from J, with 6 bases between. Looked up from germline, CDR1 is SGHTA and CDR2 is FQGNSA. Here the CDR3 reads CASSFRLSGANVLTF. The CDR3 DNA reads as TGTGCCAGCAGCTTCAGGCTCTCTGGGGCCAACGTCCTGACTTTC.

V gene TRBV7-6 combines with J gene TRBJ2-1; D is possibly TRBD1 (5 bases). V lost 1 base to trimming and J lost 4 bases, with 8 bases between them. The germline V gene encodes CDR1 SGHVS and CDR2 FNYEAQ. CDR3 length: 14 residues. In nucleotides, the CDR3 is TGTGCCAGCAGCTTAGTCCAGGGATACAATGAGCAGTTCTTC. Translated: CASSLVQGYNEQFF. Full variable domain (missing parts from reference TRBV7-6 and TRBJ2-1): GAGVSQSPRYKVTKRGQDVALRCDPISGHVSLYWYRQALGQGPEFLTYFNYEAQQDKSGLPNDRFSAERPEGSISTLTIQRTEQRDSAMYRCASSLVQGYNEQFFGPGTRLTVL.

The rearrangement links TRBV3-1 (or the pseudogene TRBV3-2) to TRBJ2-7, with TRBD2 matching 10 bases. Germline lookup yields CDR1 LGHDT and CDR2 YNNKEL (reference sequence). The V and J ends lost 8 bases and 4 bases, in that order; junction bases with no gene match: 5. There are 13 residues in the CDR3. In DNA, the CDR3 is TGTGCCAGCGGTACTAGCGGGGTGTACGAGCAGTACTTC. Its protein product is CASGTSGVYEQYF.

The chain carries TRBV5-1 and TRBJ2-3; possibly TRBD2 for D (5 bases). CDR1 is SGHRS, CDR2 YFSETQ, per germline. CDR3 size: 16 residues. Trimming left V 4 bases short and J 1 base short, with 16 bases between. The CDR3 here is CASSQDSSLGTDTQYF. In nucleotides, the CDR3 is TGCGCCAGCAGCCAGGACTCCTCACTGGGCACAGATACGCAGTATTTT.

Here the CDR3 DNA reads TGTGCCAGCAGCCCTTTTCGGTTGTCAATCGGGGTCCGGGCCTACGAGCAGTACTTC. Amino acids: CASSPFRLSIGVRAYEQYF. The rearrangement links TRBV7-8 to TRBJ2-7, with a possible D match to TRBD2 (5 bases). V was cut by 5 bases and J by 2 bases, with 28 bases left in between. The germline V gene encodes CDR1 SGHVS and CDR2 FQNEAQ. The CDR3 sequence is 19 residues long.

This chain links TRBV11-1 with TRBJ1-4, with D uncertain. The CDR3 totals 13 residues. Between the trimmed V and J ends, which lost 3 bases and 4 bases, there was a span of 6 bases. Germline V CDR1 and CDR2: SGHAT, FQDESV (reference sequence). CDR3 bases: TGTGCCAGCAGCTTCGGAGGTAATGAAAAACTGTTTTTT. Amino acid sequence: CASSFGGNEKLFF. The full variable domain, rest sourced from reference TRBV11-1 and TRBJ1-4, is EAEVAQSPRYKITEKSQAVAFWCDPISGHATLYWYRQILGQGPELLVQFQDESVVDDSQLPKDRFSAERLKGVDSTLKIQPAELGDSAMYLCASSFGGNEKLFFGSGTQLSVL.

The chain has TRBV11-2 and TRBJ1-1; 7 nucleotides agree with TRBD1. The CDR3 sequence is 14 residues long. Trimming cost V 2 bases and J 1 base; bases outside gene matches: 1. The germline gives CDR1 SGHAT, CDR2 FQNNGV. CDR3 coding DNA: TGTGCCAGCAGCTTACGACAGGGGAACACTGAAGCTTTCTTT. Translating gives CASSLRQGNTEAFF.

The CDR3 region has the DNA TGTGCCAGCAGCGCCTCTACTAGCGGGGGAGGAAAAGATACGCAGTATTTT. Its translation: CASSASTSGGGKDTQYF. The chain uses TRBV9 and TRBJ2-3, with TRBD2 identical over 11 bases. In germline, CDR1 is SGDLS, CDR2 YYNGEE. The CDR3 runs 17 residues. After removal of 3 bases from V and 5 bases from J, the junction contained 11 bases not matched to a gene.

This clone was picked up one time. This rearrangement joins TRBV7-2 to TRBJ2-3; D remains ambiguous. The CDR3 length is 17 residues. The V gene lost 1 base and the J gene lost 3 bases, with 17 bases spanning the gap. The germline V gene encodes CDR1 SGHTA and CDR2 FQGNSA. This CDR3 is CASSLVASPPATDTQYF. CDR3 nucleotide sequence: TGTGCCAGCAGCTTAGTGGCCTCGCCTCCTGCTACAGATACGCAGTATTTT. Based on the CDR3 plus reference TRBV7-2 and TRBJ2-3, the full variable domain is GAGVSQSPSNKVTEKGKDVELRCDPISGHTALYWYRQSLGQGLEFLIYFQGNSAPDKSGLPSDRFSAERTGGSVSTLTIQRTQQEDSAVYLCASSLVASPPATDTQYFGPGTRLTVL.

The J gene is TRBJ1-2, the V gene TRBV7-3, with D hard to call. CDR3 length equals 14 residues. Trimming cost V 5 bases and J 2 bases, with 12 bases left between them. Germline assignment: CDR1 SGHTA and CDR2 FQGTGA. Here the CDR3 reads CASSPDTANYGYTF. The DNA for the CDR3 is TGTGCCAGCAGCCCAGACACGGCAAACTATGGCTACACCTTC.

The chain links TRBV6-5 to TRBJ1-6, with TRBD1 matching over 7 bases. After removal of 4 bases from V and 10 bases from J, the junction contained 10 bases not matched to a gene. Per germline, CDR1 MNHEY and CDR2 SVGAGI. The CDR3 sequence is 15 residues long. CDR3 in amino acids: CASSSRGGADSPLHF. CDR3 DNA: TGTGCCAGCAGTTCTCGAGGGGGCGCGGACTCACCCCTCCACTTT.